These T cell receptor beta chains were read from a single sample in a study of identical twins. MiXCR was run by TCRdb on the 5' RACE reads, yielding one entry per CDR3 protein. This table holds nearly 900,000 distinct CDR3 sequences, over 9% found once. The sample was also reused in another study, on yellow fever vaccine responses in identical twins.

Sequences were obtained from PBMCs. These receptors all stem from a woman between 18 and 30 years old in good health. The CDR3 runs from the conserved cysteine through the conserved F or W. The D gene is left open where the match is weak. Part of the rows lack a size; the others show once, few, many or a class for expanded clones.

>TRBJ2-4|TRBV6-5|few|TRBD2
TGTGCCAGCAGTTCCGCGGGGGGGGGCAAAAACATTCAGTACTTC
CASSSAGGGKNIQYF
>TRBJ2-1|TRBV18|few|NA
TGTGCCAGCTCACCTGCCGGGGGCGATGAGCAGTTCTTC
CASSPAGGDEQFF
>TRBJ1-4|TRBV2|NA|NA
TGTGCCAGCCACACCAGAGCAACTAATGAAAAACTGTTTTTT
CASHTRATNEKLFF
>TRBJ2-4|TRBV6-1|NA|TRBD1
TGTGCCAGCAGTAAGGACAGGGTTGACCCCATTCAGTACTTC
CASSKDRVDPIQYF
>TRBJ1-5|TRBV20-1|NA|NA
TGCAGTGCAAACACCGGGACACCTCAAGGGCCCCAGCATTTT
CSANTGTPQGPQHF
>TRBJ2-7|TRBV20-1|NA|NA
TGCAGTGCTAGAGGTCAGGGGGGCGAGCAGTACTTC
CSARGQGGEQYF
>TRBJ1-2|TRBV12-3/TRBV12-4|many|NA
TGTGCCACCACCGGAGTACAGATAAACTATGGCTACACCTTC
CATTGVQINYGYTF
>TRBJ2-1|TRBV11-1|many|NA
TGTGCCAGCAGCTTAGGGAAGACATATGAGCAGTTCTTC
CASSLGKTYEQFF
>TRBJ2-4|TRBV19|NA|NA
TGTGCCAGTAGTATTGACCCCCCCCTAACAGGGACCAAAAACATTCAGTACTTC
CASSIDPPLTGTKNIQYF
>TRBJ1-1|TRBV20-1|few|NA
TGCAGTGCTAGAGGGGTACAGGGCCTGAACACTGAAGCTTTCTTT
CSARGVQGLNTEAFF
>TRBJ2-1|TRBV11-2|few|TRBD1
TGTGCCAGCAGCAGTAACGGACAGGCGTACTACAATGAGCAGTTCTTC
CASSSNGQAYYNEQFF
>TRBJ2-7|TRBV20-1|many|TRBD2
TGCAGTGCTAGCCCGGCTAGCGGGGGAACCTACGAGCAGTACTTC
CSASPASGGTYEQYF
>TRBJ2-2|TRBV12-3/TRBV12-4|many|TRBD2
TGTGCCAGCAGTTTTCCAGGGCCTAGCGGTGCTACCGGGGAGCTGTTTTTT
CASSFPGPSGATGELFF
>TRBJ2-7|TRBV28|few|NA
TGTGCCAGACCCAGCGTAGCCTACGAGCAGTACTTC
CARPSVAYEQYF
>TRBJ2-1|TRBV11-3|NA|NA
TGTGCCAGCAGCTTAGGTTGGGGCCACAGCTCCTACAATGAGCAGTTCTTC
CASSLGWGHSSYNEQFF
>TRBJ1-2|TRBV9|NA|NA
TGTGCCAGCAGCGTAGCTTTAGGGGGTCAGGACTATGGCTACACCTTC
CASSVALGGQDYGYTF
>TRBJ1-2|TRBV12-3/TRBV12-4|many|NA
TGTGCCAGCGCCCCGACAGAGAACTATGGCTACACCTTC
CASAPTENYGYTF
>TRBJ2-1|TRBV7-2|many|NA
TGTGCCAGCAGCTTATCCGGACACCTATACAATGAGCAGTTCTTC
CASSLSGHLYNEQFF
>TRBJ2-5|TRBV2|NA|NA
TGTGCCAGCAGTGAACTTGACAGAGGTCAAGAGACCCAGTACTTC
CASSELDRGQETQYF
>TRBJ2-1|TRBV20-1|few|TRBD2
TGCAGTGCTAGGGGCCGAGTGGGAGGGCCTAATGAGCAGTTCTTC
CSARGRVGGPNEQFF
>TRBJ2-5|TRBV12-3/TRBV12-4|NA|NA
TGTGCCAGCAGTTTGGGCAGGGGTGGGCAAGAGACCCAGTACTTC
CASSLGRGGQETQYF
>TRBJ2-3|TRBV6-1|few|TRBD2
TGTGCCAGCAGCTCACTAGCGGGGGGGCCTGAGTTTCCAGATACGCAGTATTTT
CASSSLAGGPEFPDTQYF
>TRBJ1-1|TRBV12-3/TRBV12-4|once|NA
TGTGCCAGCAGTTTTAGAGCAGCTATGAACACTGAAGCTTTCTTT
CASSFRAAMNTEAFF
>TRBJ2-3|TRBV5-1|few|NA
TGCGCCAGCAGCGAGACTCCCGCCACAGATACGCAGTATTTT
CASSETPATDTQYF
>TRBJ2-3|TRBV28|NA|NA
TGTGCCAGCAGTTTAAGGTCGCGGGGATTCACAGATACGCAGTATTTT
CASSLRSRGFTDTQYF
>TRBJ1-2|TRBV7-9|NA|TRBD1
TGTGCCAGCAGCTTAGCCGACAGGGTTGGCTACACCTTC
CASSLADRVGYTF
>TRBJ2-1|TRBV10-3|many|NA
TGTGCCATCAGTGAGTATAGGGCGGCTAGCAGAAACAATGAGCAGTTCTTC
CAISEYRAASRNNEQFF
>TRBJ2-1|TRBV5-6|NA|TRBD2
TGTGCCAGCAGCCCCCTAGCGGGGCCTTCCTACAATGAGCAGTTCTTC
CASSPLAGPSYNEQFF
>TRBJ2-2|TRBV7-6|NA|NA
TGTGCCAGCAGCTTAGTAATGTACACCGGGGAGCTGTTTTTT
CASSLVMYTGELFF
>TRBJ2-3|TRBV5-1|many|NA
TGCGCCAGCAGCCGATCCCTCCCGGACCATACGCAGTATTTT
CASSRSLPDHTQYF
>TRBJ2-5|TRBV6-5|NA|TRBD2
TGTGCCAGCAGTTACCCCGCGGGGGAAGGGGCAGAGACCCAGTACTTC
CASSYPAGEGAETQYF
>TRBJ2-5|TRBV28|many|NA
TGTGCCAGCAGTTTCTTAGGAGGGGACCAAGAGACCCAGTACTTC
CASSFLGGDQETQYF
>TRBJ1-2|TRBV5-1|few|TRBD1
TGCGCCAGCAGCGTCGGACAGGGGGCTACCTATGGCTACACCTTC
CASSVGQGATYGYTF
>TRBJ2-5|TRBV18|NA|NA
TGTGCCAGCTCACACGGATTAGAGACCCAGTACTTC
CASSHGLETQYF
>TRBJ1-6|TRBV6-2/TRBV6-3|NA|NA
TGTGCCAGCAGCTTCACGACAGCTTATAATTCACCCCTCCACTTT
CASSFTTAYNSPLHF
>TRBJ1-1|TRBV27|few|TRBD1
TGTGCCAGCAGGACAGGGCACACTGAAGCTTTCTTT
CASRTGHTEAFF
>TRBJ2-2|TRBV11-2|NA|TRBD2
TGTGCCAGCAGCTTATTTCCTAGCGGGGGGAACACCGGGGAGCTGTTTTTT
CASSLFPSGGNTGELFF
>TRBJ2-1|TRBV5-1|NA|TRBD2
TGCGCCAGCAGCGATTCCGGACTAGCGGCCGGCGGTGAGCAGTTCTTC
CASSDSGLAAGGEQFF
>TRBJ2-2|TRBV20-1|NA|NA
TGCAGTGCTAGAGTGGCAGGGTCTTACACCGGGGAGCTGTTTTTT
CSARVAGSYTGELFF